This TCR beta chain was identified during a study of Tregs in tolerant kidney transplant recipients. This table comes from immunoSEQ multiplex PCR, and its TCRdb copy is limited to in-frame clones, with some not included. The sample shows tens of thousands of clones, under 95% of them seen only once. Related graft donors supplied nonmyeloablative bone marrow transplants, and mixed chimerism was transient. The CDR3 is made up of 15 amino acids. V was cut by 5 bases and J by 2 bases, with 14 bases left in between. The germline gives CDR1 MNHEY, CDR2 SMNVEV (reference sequence). The V call is TRBV27, the J call TRBJ2-3; perhaps TRBD2 as D (6 bases). This material consisted of CD4+ T cells from blood (PBMCs), taken 12 months after the transplant. The receptor was derived from a human patient who received a combined kidney and bone marrow transplant. Some T cells may originate from the graft donor. The DNA of the CDR3 is TGTGCCAGCAGTCCTCTAGCGACAGTCACAGATACGCAGTATTTT. Translating gives CASSPLATVTDTQYF.